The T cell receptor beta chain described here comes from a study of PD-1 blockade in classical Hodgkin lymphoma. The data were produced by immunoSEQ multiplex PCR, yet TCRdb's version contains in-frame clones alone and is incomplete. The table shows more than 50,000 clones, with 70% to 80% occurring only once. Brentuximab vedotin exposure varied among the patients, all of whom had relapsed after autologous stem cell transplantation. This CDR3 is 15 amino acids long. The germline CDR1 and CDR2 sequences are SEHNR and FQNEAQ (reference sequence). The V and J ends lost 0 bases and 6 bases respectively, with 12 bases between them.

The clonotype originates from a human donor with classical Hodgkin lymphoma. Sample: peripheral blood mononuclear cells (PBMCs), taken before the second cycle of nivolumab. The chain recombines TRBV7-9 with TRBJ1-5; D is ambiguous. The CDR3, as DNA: TGTGCCAGCAGCTTAGCGGCGCAGGAAGGTCAGCCCCAGCATTTT. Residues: CASSLAAQEGQPQHF.